What follows is one T cell receptor beta chain and its context. The antigen is unknown. Primed by a sample-barcoded 5' primer and a J-beta primer mix, a second PCR proceeded for about 6 to 11 cycles. TCRdb processed the 5' RACE reads anew with MiXCR; each CDR3 protein has one entry. The repertoire has hundreds of thousands of distinct CDR3 sequences, approximately 60% of them found once; the top ten carry 25% to 30%. The entry originates in a study of blood T cells in healthy people across ages. General study results and limits: Leaving the PBMCs unsorted stopped any conclusive comparison of naive versus antigen-experienced cells.

Trimming cost V 0 bases and J 6 bases, with 11 bases left between them. Germline values: CDR1 SGHDN, CDR2 FVKESK. The CDR3 length is 14 residues. Source material: blood. The clonotype was recovered from a man in his forties in good health. The genes are TRBV14 and TRBJ1-2; D not certain. The CDR3 sequence: CASSQDLQSNGYTF. CDR3 coding DNA: TGTGCCAGCAGCCAAGATCTACAGAGTAATGGCTACACCTTC.